This T cell receptor (beta chain) was identified during a study of blood T cells in healthy people across ages. Combining a sample-barcoded 5' primer with a J-beta primer mix, a second PCR ran for 7 to 11 cycles. TCRdb re-called the 5' RACE reads with MiXCR, one entry per CDR3 protein. The sample yields 650,000 to 900,000 distinct CDR3 sequences, roughly 60% seen once. Investigators took approximately 10 milliliters of peripheral blood from every donor. General study findings and limits: A roughly linear age-dependent decrease characterized TCR beta diversity per million T cells.

Concerning this clonotype: As yet, its antigen is unknown.

The receptor was derived from a man younger than 45 in good health. The sample taken for sequencing was blood.

CDR3 in DNA: TGTGCCAGCAGCTTACTAGCGGTTAGCACAGATACGCAGTATTTT. It codes for CASSLLAVSTDTQYF. J is TRBJ2-3 and V is TRBV7-9; 7 nucleotides align to TRBD2. The CDR3 has 15 residues. Germline CDR1 SEHNR, CDR2 FQNEAQ (reference sequence). Unmatched junction bases numbered 2, after V lost 2 bases and J lost 0 bases.